These 27 T cell receptor beta chains came from one sample sequenced in a study of post-analysis software for immune sequencing data. General observations from the study: In patients, about five TRBV segments were more frequent than in controls, with TRBV5-6, TRBV5-1 and TRBV20-1 among them.

Unique molecular identifiers were carried by the TCR beta cDNA libraries. TCRdb called the PCR reads again in MiXCR, with one record for every CDR3 protein. This sample has roughly 580,000 distinct CDR3 sequences; about 40% occur once, and the top ten carry more than 1.5%. Their antigen targets remain unknown. Sequenced sample: blood. Every receptor here comes from a girl aged 10-17 years with multiple sclerosis.

This clonotype has just a few counts. This chain links TRBV20-1 with TRBJ1-2; 9 nucleotides line up with TRBD1. The V gene end was trimmed by 5 bases and the J gene end by 2 bases; junction bases not matched to a gene: 6. Per the germline V gene, CDR1 is DFQATT and CDR2 is SNEGSKA (reference sequence). CDR3 length: 14 residues. In nucleotides, the CDR3 is TGCAGTGCTCGCCCCGGACAGGGGAACTATGGCTACACCTTC. Translated, it gives CSARPGQGNYGYTF.

The chain employs TRBV7-9 and TRBJ2-7; TRBD2 agrees at 10 bases. This CDR3 contains 15 residues. V shed 4 bases, J shed 3 bases, and the junction held 6 bases outside the gene matches. Germline CDR1 SEHNR, CDR2 FQNEAQ (reference sequence). CDR3 residues: CASSSSSGRLYEQYF. As DNA, the CDR3 is TGTGCCAGCAGCTCGTCTAGCGGGAGACTCTACGAGCAGTACTTC.

The gene calls are TRBV7-2 and TRBJ2-5; the match to TRBD2 covers 7 bases. The CDR3 totals 15 residues. Germline values: CDR1 SGHTA, CDR2 FQGNSA. J gave up 11 bases and V 3 bases, and 15 bases lay outside the gene matches. The CDR3 spells CASSFLAARGNEQYF. The CDR3 DNA is TGTGCCAGCAGCTTTCTAGCGGCGCGTGGCAATGAGCAGTACTTC.

The rearrangement uses TRBV12-3 or TRBV12-4 and TRBJ2-1; the D gene could be TRBD1 or TRBD2 (6 bases each). V lost 7 bases, J lost 7 bases, and 17 bases lay in between. The CDR3 loop spans 14 amino acids. DNA for the CDR3: TGTGCCAGCAAATTGACTAGGGGGGAGAATGAGCAGTTCTTC. Translation: CASKLTRGENEQFF.

V is TRBV10-3 and J is TRBJ2-7; the D gene could be TRBD1 or TRBD2 (5 bases each). This CDR3 has 17 residues. Trimming pared 3 bases from V and 7 bases from J, leaving 25 bases between. Germline V gene lookup returns CDR1 ENHRY and CDR2 SYGVKD. CDR3 region: CAISDLRGASGRREQYF. The CDR3 nucleotides read TGTGCCATCAGTGATTTGAGGGGAGCGTCAGGCCGGAGGGAGCAGTACTTC.

This clonotype occurred a few times. V usage is TRBV27 and J usage is TRBJ2-1, with D unresolved. Germline loops: CDR1 MNHEY, CDR2 SMNVEV (reference sequence). Trimming stripped 0 bases from V and 2 bases from J, with 14 bases between. The CDR3 is made up of 17 amino acids. The CDR3 nucleotides read TGTGCCAGCAGTTTATCCCCTCCCGGCGAGACCTACAATGAGCAGTTCTTC. It is translated as CASSLSPPGETYNEQFF.

A few counts support this clonotype. The chain has TRBV29-1 and TRBJ2-3; D might be TRBD2 (6 bases). Germline assignment: CDR1 SQVTM and CDR2 ANQGSEA. V lost 7 bases, J lost 8 bases, and 19 bases lay in between. The length of the CDR3 is 13 residues. The CDR3 DNA follows: TGCAGCGCCGCAACCGCGGGGAGAGGTACGCAGTATTTT. Protein: CSAATAGRGTQYF.

This clonotype was detected only a few times. The V call is TRBV4-1, the J call TRBJ2-7, with D possibly being TRBD2 (6 bases). The CDR3 sequence is 15 residues long. From germline, CDR1 is MGHRA and CDR2 YSYEKL. V lost 0 bases, J lost 3 bases, and 12 bases lay in between. This CDR3 reads CASSQEQGGIYEQYF. In DNA, the CDR3 is TGCGCCAGCAGCCAAGAGCAGGGAGGAATCTACGAGCAGTACTTC.

The CDR3 loop reads CSATPGVGTEAFF. The CDR3 coding sequence is TGCAGTGCTACCCCAGGGGTTGGGACTGAAGCTTTCTTT. J is TRBJ1-1 and V is TRBV20-1; D may be TRBD1 (6 bases). V was cut by 4 bases and J by 5 bases, with 14 bases left in between. Per the germline V gene, CDR1 is DFQATT and CDR2 is SNEGSKA (reference sequence). This CDR3 contains 13 residues.

This rearrangement joins TRBV20-1 to TRBJ2-5, with D maybe TRBD1 (5 bases). The germline V gene encodes CDR1 DFQATT and CDR2 SNEGSKA (reference sequence). The CDR3 sequence is 16 residues long. V was clipped by 0 bases and J by 5 bases, with 19 bases between them. CDR3 in amino acids: CSARDPQGSSRETQYF. Written as DNA, the CDR3 is TGCAGTGCTAGAGATCCCCAGGGATCGAGTCGGGAGACCCAGTACTTC.

This clonotype was picked up a small number of times. The chain uses TRBV7-9 and TRBJ2-3, with 7 bases aligning to TRBD1. The CDR3 runs to 15 residues. The ends lost 3 bases at V and 3 bases at J; junction bases unmatched: 6. The germline V gene encodes CDR1 SEHNR and CDR2 FQNEAQ (reference sequence). CDR3 in amino acids: CASSFSTGYTDTQYF. In nucleotides, the CDR3 is TGTGCCAGCAGCTTCTCGACAGGGTATACAGATACGCAGTATTTT.

The chain combines TRBV29-1 with TRBJ2-1; D not resolved. Germline-derived CDR1 and CDR2 are SQVTM and ANQGSEA. Deletions cut 1 base from V and 0 bases from J, with 7 bases between. This CDR3 is 14 amino acids long. In DNA form, the CDR3 reads TGCAGCGTTGAAGGAAGGAGCTCCTACAATGAGCAGTTCTTC. Amino acids: CSVEGRSSYNEQFF.

CDR3 loop: CASSDGNTYEQYF. CDR3 coding DNA: TGCGCCAGCAGTGACGGTAATACCTACGAGCAGTACTTC. The gene calls are TRBV10-1 and TRBJ2-7; no firm D call. The ends were cut back, 3 bases at V and 2 bases at J, with 8 bases in the middle. Germline CDR1 and CDR2: WNHNN and SYGVQD (reference sequence). The CDR3 is 13 residues long.

The V call is TRBV20-1, the J call TRBJ2-5, with a weak D call TRBD2 (6 bases). The CDR3 totals 14 residues. Germline-derived CDR1 and CDR2 are DFQATT and SNEGSKA (reference sequence). V was pared by 3 bases and J by 5 bases, with 16 bases between. The CDR3 coding sequence is TGCAGTGCTAGGGAGGGACTCCTCGGGGAGACCCAGTACTTC. This encodes CSAREGLLGETQYF.

The V and J genes are TRBV5-1 and TRBJ1-1; D might be TRBD1 (6 bases). The germline V gene has CDR1 SGHRS and CDR2 YFSETQ. Trimming cost V 7 bases and J 5 bases, with 15 bases left between them. This CDR3 comprises 13 residues. The CDR3 spells CASQQGSRTEAFF. The CDR3 DNA is TGCGCCAGCCAACAGGGATCTCGGACTGAAGCTTTCTTT.

CDR3 coding DNA: TGTGCCAGCAGCTTAGCGATACTTAACTATGGCTACACCTTC. This codes for CASSLAILNYGYTF. The chain is built from TRBV7-2 and TRBJ1-2; D call uncertain. This CDR3 has 14 residues. The ends were cut back, 0 bases at V and 1 base at J, with 6 bases in the middle. The germline V gene has CDR1 SGHTA and CDR2 FQGNSA.

This clonotype turned up a few times. A read error may account for a junction end that differs from germline. The chain carries TRBV6-1 and TRBJ2-1; D unclear. The length of the CDR3 is 11 residues. CDR1 and CDR2 from the germline V gene are MNHNS and SASEGT. The CDR3 loop reads CASREGNEQFF. The DNA of the CDR3 is TGTGCCAGCAGGGAAGGGAATGAGCAGTTCTTC.

The table lists this clonotype with a count of one. V usage is TRBV4-1 and J usage is TRBJ2-2, with a weak D call TRBD2 (6 bases). The CDR3 contains 17 residues. Looked up from germline, CDR1 is MGHRA and CDR2 is YSYEKL. Trimming took off 0 bases at V and 0 bases at J, with 11 bases between the two ends. CDR3 protein: CASSQDGGDPNTGELFF. The CDR3 DNA reads TGCGCCAGCAGCCAAGACGGAGGGGACCCGAACACCGGGGAGCTGTTTTTT.

Only one count was recorded for this clonotype. One end of the junction fails to match germline, which may point to a read error. The chain links TRBV13 to TRBJ2-7; D uncertain. CDR3 length: 11 residues. Per the germline V gene, CDR1 is PRHDT and CDR2 is FYEKMQ (reference sequence). CDR3 amino acids: CASSLGDERYF. The CDR3 nucleotides are TGTGCCAGCAGCTTAGGCGACGAGCGGTACTTC.

J is TRBJ2-7 and V is TRBV5-1, with unresolved D. Trimming pared 0 bases from V and 3 bases from J, leaving 10 bases between. The length of the CDR3 is 14 residues. Germline CDR1 SGHRS, CDR2 YFSETQ. The CDR3 sequence: CASSLDSEYYEQYF. The CDR3 DNA follows: TGCGCCAGCAGCTTGGACAGCGAATACTACGAGCAGTACTTC.

The chain combines TRBV2 with TRBJ1-5, with D tentatively TRBD1 (5 bases). The V gene's germline CDR1 is SNHLY and CDR2 FYNNEI. The V and J ends lost 6 bases and 0 bases respectively, with 12 bases between them. The CDR3 contains 15 residues. The chain's CDR3 is CASREEGYSNQPQHF. Written as DNA, the CDR3 is TGTGCCAGCAGGGAGGAGGGGTATAGCAATCAGCCCCAGCATTTT. Complete variable domain (other parts from reference TRBV2 and TRBJ1-5): EPEVTQTPSHQVTQMGQEVILRCVPISNHLYFYWYRQILGQKVEFLVSFYNNEISEKSEIFDDQFSVERPDGSNFTLKIRSTKLEDSAMYFCASREEGYSNQPQHFGDGTRLSIL.

The chain uses TRBV7-6 and TRBJ1-2, with D perhaps TRBD1 (5 bases). CDR1 SGHVS and CDR2 FNYEAQ come from the germline V gene. The germline V and J ends were trimmed by 1 base and 4 bases, with 16 bases remaining between them. The length of the CDR3 is 16 residues. The chain's CDR3 is CASSLEVGALGYGYTF. CDR3 sequence (DNA): TGTGCCAGCAGCTTAGAAGTCGGGGCCCTGGGCTATGGCTACACCTTC.

CDR3 sequence reads: CSVEALMAQYF. DNA for the CDR3: TGCAGCGTTGAGGCGTTAATGGCGCAGTATTTT. The V gene is TRBV29-1, the J gene TRBJ2-3; D not resolved. In germline, CDR1 is SQVTM, CDR2 ANQGSEA. CDR3 length equals 11 residues. V was clipped by 3 bases and J by 10 bases, with 11 bases between them.

V gene TRBV5-1 combines with J gene TRBJ2-4; D is unresolved. The V end lost 4 bases, the J end lost 7 bases, and 18 bases lay between the germline ends. This CDR3 region has 15 residues. Germline values: CDR1 SGHRS, CDR2 YFSETQ. The CDR3 region is CASSRNSRPSNIQYF. Written as DNA, the CDR3 is TGCGCCAGCAGCAGGAACTCTCGACCCTCCAACATTCAGTACTTC. The whole variable domain, remainder taken from reference TRBV5-1 and TRBJ2-4, is KAGVTQTPRYLIKTRGQQVTLSCSPISGHRSVSWYQQTPGQGLQFLFEYFSETQRNKGNFPGRFSGRQFSNSRSEMNVSTLELGDSALYLCASSRNSRPSNIQYFGAGTRLSVL.

This clonotype was seen only a few times. Its ends do not fully match the called genes, so a read error is possible. This rearrangement joins TRBV20-1 to TRBJ2-1, with D perhaps given as TRBD1 or TRBD2 (5 bases each). Germline CDR1 DFQATT, CDR2 SNEGSKA (reference sequence). This CDR3 contains 14 residues. The CDR3 DNA is TGCAGTGCGAGAGGGGAGACACCCTACAATGAGCAGTTCTTC. Protein sequence: CSARGETPYNEQFF.

This clonotype was observed a handful of times. This rearrangement joins TRBV29-1 to TRBJ1-1, with D unresolved. V gave up 4 bases and J gave up 1 base, with 4 bases separating them. Germline V gene lookup returns CDR1 SQVTM and CDR2 ANQGSEA. This CDR3 has 11 residues. In DNA, the CDR3 is TGCAGCGTTGTCCCGAACACTGAAGCTTTCTTT. It yields the protein CSVVPNTEAFF.

This clonotype was seen a few times. DNA of the CDR3: TGTGCCAGCACCGGGACCAGGGGGCCCAGAGTGAAAGAGACCCAGTACTTC. Translation gives CASTGTRGPRVKETQYF. V is TRBV6-6 and J is TRBJ2-5; 8 bases line up with TRBD1. The V and J ends lost 7 bases and 3 bases, in that order; junction bases with no gene match: 16. The CDR3 runs 17 residues. The germline V gene has CDR1 MNHNY and CDR2 SVGAGI (reference sequence).